What follows is one T cell receptor (beta chain) and its context. Antigen specificity is unknown. The V gene's germline CDR1 is LNHDA and CDR2 SQIVND (reference sequence). CDR3 length equals 16 residues. Trimming removed 7 bases from V and 0 bases from J; junction bases left unmatched: 5. Repertoires were generated with immunoSEQ multiplex PCR, while TCRdb's copy carries only in-frame clones and drops some. The data contain tens of thousands of clones, about 86% of them seen just once; the ten biggest clones take up 10%. The sample is drawn from a study of T cell responses to AZD1222 COVID-19 vaccine. Study findings and constraints: Possibly, clonal diversity was underestimated; donors were largely white British and included more females. Seropositive AZD1222 recipients at baseline numbered only 5 or 6. Unmutated regions of variants are reportedly targeted by nearly half of spike-specific TCRs.

The receptor's source is an adult in good health. The material sequenced was peripheral blood, taken on day 0 of MenACWY control vaccination. This chain links TRBV19 with TRBJ2-6; 8 bases match TRBD1. The CDR3 here is CASTRTGISGANVLTF. CDR3 nucleotide sequence: TGTGCCAGTACCCGGACAGGGATCTCTGGGGCCAACGTCCTGACTTTC.